Following are 13 T cell receptor beta chains from one sample sequenced in a study of T cell responses to AZD1222 COVID-19 vaccine. TCRdb's table, derived via immunoSEQ multiplex PCR, lists solely in-frame clones and lacks some. The table lists about 140,000 clones, 85% to 95% of them singletons, with approximately 0.9% in the top ten. This sample comprised peripheral blood, obtained on day 0 of MenACWY control vaccination. The receptors shown here come from an adult in good health.

V gene TRBV28 combines with J gene TRBJ2-7; tentative D call: TRBD1 (6 bases). Germline V gene sequence: CDR1 MDHEN, CDR2 SYDVKM. This CDR3 region has 14 residues. Trimming took 3 bases from V and 4 from J, leaving 13 bases between them. CDR3 sequence: CASSLVRGRYEQYF. DNA for the CDR3: TGTGCCAGCAGTTTGGTGAGGGGGAGATACGAGCAGTACTTC.

The chain recombines TRBV6-5 with TRBJ1-5; the D gene is possibly TRBD1 (5 bases). CDR1 is MNHEY, CDR2 SVGAGI, per germline. Deletions cut 6 bases from V and 8 bases from J, with 20 bases between. The CDR3 contains 15 residues. CDR3 in amino acids: CASSLLDGGGEPQHF. DNA for the CDR3: TGTGCCAGCAGCTTGCTCGACGGGGGAGGCGAGCCCCAGCATTTT.

The gene calls are TRBV9 and TRBJ1-2; D is unclear. Germline CDR1 SGDLS, CDR2 YYNGEE. The length of the CDR3 is 14 residues. Trimming stripped 4 bases from V and 1 base from J, with 11 bases between. DNA for the CDR3: TGTGCCAGCAGCCACGGACGGATTAACTATGGCTACACCTTC. The encoded protein is CASSHGRINYGYTF.

The chain links TRBV7-2 to TRBJ1-5, with unresolved D. The germline V and J ends were trimmed by 4 bases and 4 bases, with 8 bases remaining between them. Looked up from germline, CDR1 is SGHTA and CDR2 is FQGNSA. This CDR3 contains 13 residues. CDR3 coding DNA: TGTGCCAGCAGCTCAGACCCTAATCAGCCCCAGCATTTT. This sequence encodes CASSSDPNQPQHF.

The V gene is TRBV5-1, the J gene TRBJ1-2; D perhaps matches TRBD1 (5 bases). The CDR3 has 15 residues. With 0 bases removed from V and 3 bases from J, the gap between germline ends came to 12 bases. Germline V gene lookup returns CDR1 SGHRS and CDR2 YFSETQ. CDR3 in DNA: TGCGCCAGCAGCTTGGAGGCTTCAGGGTACTATGGCTACACCTTC. The encoded protein is CASSLEASGYYGYTF.

The CDR3 DNA is TGTGCCAGCAGTTTTGGGGGACAGTGGCAGATGGAGGGCTATGGCTACACCTTC. This gives the protein CASSFGGQWQMEGYGYTF. The V gene is TRBV28, the J gene TRBJ1-2, with TRBD1 matching 7 bases. J lost 4 bases, V lost 3 bases, and 17 bases had no gene match. Germline assignment: CDR1 MDHEN and CDR2 SYDVKM. There are 18 residues in the CDR3.

This clone was found a few times. The chain's CDR3 is CASSVAGATGELFF. The CDR3 DNA is TGTGCCAGCAGCGTAGCAGGGGCCACCGGGGAGCTGTTTTTT. The rearrangement links TRBV9 to TRBJ2-2, with D perhaps matching TRBD1 (6 bases). This CDR3 spans 14 amino acids. V dropped 0 bases and J dropped 4 bases, with 7 bases sitting between them. Germline V gives CDR1 SGDLS, CDR2 YYNGEE. The variable domain in full, completed from reference TRBV9 and TRBJ2-2, reads DSGVTQTPKHLITATGQRVTLRCSPRSGDLSVYWYQQSLDQGLQFLIQYYNGEERAKGNILERFSAQQFPDLHSELNLSSLELGDSALYFCASSVAGATGELFFGEGSRLTVL.

The chain carries TRBV5-4 and TRBJ2-6, with D possibly matching TRBD1 (5 bases). CDR3 length equals 17 residues. Trimming cost V 0 bases and J 0 bases, with 10 bases left between them. Germline-derived CDR1 and CDR2 are SGHNT and YYREEE (reference sequence). CDR3 protein: CASSLGGSNSGANVLTF. CDR3 DNA sequence: TGTGCCAGCAGCTTGGGGGGCAGTAACTCTGGGGCCAACGTCCTGACTTTC. The full variable domain, completed using reference TRBV5-4 and TRBJ2-6, is ETGVTQSPTHLIKTRGQQVTLRCSSQSGHNTVSWYQQALGQGPQFIFQYYREEENGRGNFPPRFSGLQFPNYSSELNVNALELDDSALYLCASSLGGSNSGANVLTFGAGSRLTVL.

This clone showed up just once. Here the CDR3 reads CATSDPGQGAPQPQHF. DNA of the CDR3: TGTGCCACCAGTGACCCGGGACAGGGGGCCCCTCAGCCCCAGCATTTT. The genes are TRBV24-1 and TRBJ1-5; the match to TRBD1 covers 12 bases. Trimming cost V 4 bases and J 6 bases; bases outside gene matches: 6. There are 16 residues in the CDR3. Germline lookup yields CDR1 KGHDR and CDR2 SFDVKD.

The rearrangement uses TRBV5-8 and TRBJ1-6, with 7 bases matching TRBD1. Germline V CDR1 and CDR2: SGHTS, YDEGEE. Unmatched junction bases numbered 10, after V lost 0 bases and J lost 7 bases. This CDR3 region has 17 residues. CDR3 region: CASSLAGGRQRNSPLHF. CDR3 nucleotides: TGTGCCAGCAGCTTGGCAGGGGGGCGTCAAAGGAATTCACCCCTCCACTTT.

The chain links TRBV10-1 to TRBJ1-4; D call uncertain. Germline V lookup: CDR1 WNHNN, CDR2 SYGVQD (reference sequence). The CDR3 totals 12 residues. V was clipped by 3 bases and J by 6 bases, with 5 bases between them. DNA for the CDR3: TGCGCCAGCAGTGAATCGGATGAAAAACTGTTTTTT. Its translation is CASSESDEKLFF.

This chain links TRBV6-5 with TRBJ2-6; D may be TRBD1 or TRBD2 (5 bases each). In germline, CDR1 is MNHEY, CDR2 SVGAGI. V lost 0 bases and J lost 4, with 10 bases in between. This CDR3 comprises 16 residues. DNA for the CDR3: TGTGCCAGCAGTTACTCCGGGACCTCGGGGGCCAACGTCCTGACTTTC. This translates into CASSYSGTSGANVLTF.

V and J are TRBV25-1 and TRBJ2-1; TRBD1 matches at 7 bases. The germline CDR1 and CDR2 sequences are MGHDK and SYGVNS. V was clipped by 7 bases and J by 8 bases; unmatched bases: 8. The CDR3 contains 13 residues. CDR3 DNA: TGTGCCAGCACCCATGACAGGGACCATGAGCAGTTCTTC. Translated, it gives CASTHDRDHEQFF. Full variable domain (missing parts from reference TRBV25-1 and TRBJ2-1): EADIYQTPRYLVIGTGKKITLECSQTMGHDKMYWYQQDPGMELHLIHYSYGVNSTEKGDLSSESTVSRIRTEHFPLTLESARPSHTSQYLCASTHDRDHEQFFGPGTRLTVL.